The source of this T cell receptor beta chain is a study of glioma-infiltrating T cells. Whole-study results and caveats: CDR3 overlap between tissue and blood was very small. Tissue-blood divergence was below expectation in non-neoplastic patients, above in gliomas.

This clonotype was detected many times. Its antigen is currently unknown. Amplification of TCR alpha and beta CDR3 regions from RNA used iRepertoire nested multiplex PCR. For one-step reverse transcription and amplification, about 90-450 ng of tissue mRNA or PBMC total RNA was used. MiXCR, run by TCRdb on the multiplex PCR reads, gives a single entry per CDR3 protein. Among 100,000 to 150,000 distinct CDR3 sequences, roughly 25% were seen once, and the ten largest hold roughly 15%. CDR1 is DFQATT and CDR2 is SNEGSKA in the germline V gene (reference sequence). Trimming took 5 bases from V and 3 from J; bases not matched to a gene: 1. The CDR3 is made up of 12 amino acids.

The sequenced sample was glioma tissue, nonneoplastic brain tissue, or PBMCs (not recorded which). The chain recombines TRBV20-1 with TRBJ1-3, with TRBD1 matching over 7 bases. This TCR derives from a human donor with low-grade glioma or glioblastoma, undergoing nonglioma brain surgery, or in good health (not recorded which). CDR3 residues: CSASGGGNTIYF. As DNA, the CDR3 is TGCAGTGCTTCAGGGGGTGGAAACACCATATATTTT.